This T cell receptor beta chain was profiled in a study of T cells in Graves' hyperthyroidism and ophthalmopathy. 10 ml of fresh peripheral blood supplied the PBMCs. Using RNA transcripts as the source, TCR beta CDR3 regions were amplified. Initially, a first-round RT-PCR of the TCR CDR3 employed the HTBI primer set. TCRdb reprocessed the multiplex PCR reads with MiXCR, giving one entry per CDR3 protein. The sample includes a few hundred thousand distinct CDR3 sequences, 15% to 18% seen only once; the top ten take under 7.5%. The V and J ends lost 4 bases and 2 bases respectively, with 9 bases between them. CDR3 length equals 14 residues. Germline lookup yields CDR1 SGHRS and CDR2 YFSETQ. This clonotype was seen at least ten times.

The receptor's source is a woman aged 30 to 39 with Graves' hyperthyroidism. This rearrangement joins TRBV5-1 to TRBJ2-2, with D possibly TRBD1 on 5 matching bases. The sample taken for sequencing was blood. The CDR3, as DNA: TGCGCCAGCAGCCACCAGGGAAACACCGGGGAGCTGTTTTTT. Amino acid sequence: CASSHQGNTGELFF. The entire variable domain, with the rest obtained from reference TRBV5-1 and TRBJ2-2, is as follows: KAGVTQTPRYLIKTRGQQVTLSCSPISGHRSVSWYQQTPGQGLQFLFEYFSETQRNKGNFPGRFSGRQFSNSRSEMNVSTLELGDSALYLCASSHQGNTGELFFGEGSRLTVL.